This T cell receptor beta chain was identified during a study of T cell changes during pregnancy in multiple sclerosis (dated by TCRdb to the late 2010s). Looking at the study overall: Changes in the T cell repertoire over the course of pregnancy were examined in this study in women with multiple sclerosis.

Details on this clone: The antigen it recognizes is unknown. No much larger clonotype is one base removed from it; base qualities were not supplied.

Libraries came from the immunoSEQ multiplex PCR assay. This is the immuneACCESS table as TCRdb keeps it, with only in-frame sequences that have V and J called. A part of the clones is gone; compared with another copy, unresolved V genes explain less than half, and the rest is unexplained. The sample table shows tens of thousands of clones, and 90% to 95% are seen once. The biggest ten clones account for about 0.7% of the sample. Its CDR3 holds 15 amino acids, cysteine through phenylalanine. CDR3 DNA is the only sequence kept; it has 45 bases, read in frame from the first base. Sequenced material: peripheral blood, taken in the third trimester of pregnancy. This clonotype was sampled from a female donor in good health, enrolled as a control in a pregnancy study. The V and J genes are TRBV1 and TRBJ2-5; the table's D call of TRBD2 was not tested on the DNA. TRBV1 is recorded as a pseudogene. The CDR3 region has the sequence CTSSPTTSGAETQYF. The DNA sequence is TGCACCAGCAGCCCGACGACTAGCGGGGCGGAGACCCAGTACTTC.